Below, 2 T cell receptor beta chains from the same sample are listed, as sequenced in a study of T cell changes during pregnancy in multiple sclerosis. The data were produced by immunoSEQ multiplex PCR, yet TCRdb's version contains in-frame clones alone and is incomplete. The data hold around 62,000 clones, with about 90% observed a single time. Source: peripheral blood, taken in the second trimester of pregnancy. Receptors originate from a female donor in good health, enrolled as a control in a pregnancy study.

This chain links TRBV5-1 with TRBJ2-3, with 12 bases aligning to TRBD2. Germline V CDR1 and CDR2: SGHRS, YFSETQ. V lost 4 bases and J lost 0; bases outside the gene matches: 15. CDR3 length: 20 amino acids. In DNA form, the CDR3 reads TGCGCCAGCAGCCCCGGTTGGTCAGGACTAGCGGGAACGAGCACAGATACGCAGTATTTT. It encodes CASSPGWSGLAGTSTDTQYF.

The rearrangement links TRBV5-4 to TRBJ2-3; 7 nucleotides agree with TRBD2. Germline V gene lookup returns CDR1 SGHNT and CDR2 YYREEE (reference sequence). CDR3 length equals 16 residues. The ends lost 4 bases at V and 0 bases at J; junction bases unmatched: 8. CDR3 DNA sequence: TGTGCCAGCAGCACCCCCCAGCGGGGAAGCACAGATACGCAGTATTTT. Its translation: CASSTPQRGSTDTQYF.